These 25 T cell receptor beta chains were sequenced from one sample in a study of technical replicates of blood from four donors (dated by TCRdb to about 2017). The library came from the immunoSEQ multiplex PCR assay. In its TCRdb copy, this immuneACCESS table keeps in-frame sequences only and misses some clones. Where compared with another copy, unresolved V genes explain less than half of these, and the others have no known cause. The sample table shows 79,000 or so clones, and 75% to 95% are seen once. The ten largest clonotypes hold around 0.26% of the sample. Sequenced: T cells isolated from PBMCs. The source of these receptors is a human donor in good health.

The gene calls are TRBV5-1 and TRBJ2-7, with 10 bases aligning to TRBD2. CDR3 length equals 18 residues. Germline values: CDR1 SGHRS, CDR2 YFSETQ. V was clipped by 3 bases and J by 3 bases; unmatched bases: 15. CDR3: CASSSDRGPSGSLYEQYF. In DNA form, the CDR3 reads TGCGCCAGCAGCTCAGACAGGGGACCTAGCGGGAGTCTCTACGAGCAGTACTTC. The full variable domain, rest sourced from reference TRBV5-1 and TRBJ2-7, is KAGVTQTPRYLIKTRGQQVTLSCSPISGHRSVSWYQQTPGQGLQFLFEYFSETQRNKGNFPGRFSGRQFSNSRSEMNVSTLELGDSALYLCASSSDRGPSGSLYEQYFGPGTRLTVT.

The V call is TRBV7-3, the J call TRBJ2-7; D possibly corresponds to TRBD1 (6 bases). V lost 8 bases to trimming and J lost 0 bases, with 11 bases between them. Germline V gene sequence: CDR1 SGHTA, CDR2 FQGTGA. This CDR3 has 13 residues. The CDR3 here is CASHRADSYEQYF. The CDR3 region has the DNA TGTGCCAGCCACAGGGCGGACTCCTACGAGCAGTACTTC.

The rearrangement uses TRBV10-1 and TRBJ2-3; tentatively, D is TRBD1 (5 bases). This CDR3 contains 15 residues. The germline V gene encodes CDR1 WNHNN and CDR2 SYGVQD (reference sequence). The ends were cut back, 2 bases at V and 1 base at J, with 10 bases in the middle. Here the CDR3 reads CASSEPSTGTDTQYF. The DNA of the CDR3 is TGCGCCAGCAGTGAGCCCTCGACAGGCACAGATACGCAGTATTTT.

The chain is built from TRBV28 and TRBJ2-3; D is unresolved. Per germline, CDR1 MDHEN and CDR2 SYDVKM. V was shortened by 5 bases and J by 0 bases, with 9 bases between the two germline ends. This CDR3 is built from 14 residues. The CDR3 loop reads CASSPTASTDTQYF. In DNA, the CDR3 is TGTGCCAGCAGTCCTACTGCTAGCACAGATACGCAGTATTTT.

CDR3 protein: CASSLAGDYNEQFF. CDR3 coding DNA: TGTGCCAGCAGCTTGGCCGGGGACTACAATGAGCAGTTCTTC. The V gene is TRBV5-4, the J gene TRBJ2-1; the D gene is possibly TRBD2 (5 bases). V lost 0 bases and J 3 bases, leaving 7 bases between the germline ends. Germline assignment: CDR1 SGHNT and CDR2 YYREEE (reference sequence). This CDR3 region has 14 residues.

The CDR3 spells CASSLEIGVGLVYNEQFF. CDR3 nucleotide sequence: TGTGCCAGCAGCTTAGAGATTGGCGTGGGACTGGTCTACAATGAGCAGTTCTTC. The chain uses TRBV7-2 and TRBJ2-1; tentative D call: TRBD2 (6 bases). Trimming cost V 1 base and J 3 bases, with 19 bases left between them. CDR3 length equals 18 residues. Germline V gene sequence: CDR1 SGHTA, CDR2 FQGNSA. Combining the CDR3 with reference TRBV7-2 and TRBJ2-1 gives the whole variable domain GAGVSQSPSNKVTEKGKDVELRCDPISGHTALYWYRQSLGQGLEFLIYFQGNSAPDKSGLPSDRFSAERTGGSVSTLTIQRTQQEDSAVYLCASSLEIGVGLVYNEQFFGPGTRLTVL.

This chain joins TRBV9 and TRBJ2-7; 7 positions match TRBD2. Germline loops: CDR1 SGDLS, CDR2 YYNGEE. This CDR3 has 16 amino acids. With V trimmed by 0 bases and J by 3 bases, 9 bases remained unmatched. The CDR3 DNA sequence: TGTGCCAGCAGCGTAGGGGAGGGAGCTTCCCGCTACGAGCAGTACTTC. This sequence encodes CASSVGEGASRYEQYF.

The chain combines TRBV19 with TRBJ1-5; 9 positions agree with TRBD1. CDR1 LNHDA and CDR2 SQIVND come from the germline V gene (reference sequence). The CDR3 consists of 19 residues. V gave up 3 bases and J gave up 0 bases; unmatched junction bases: 12. CDR3 sequence (DNA): TGTGCCAGTAGTATGGGGGGCGAACAGGGGGCATTTAGCAATCAGCCCCAGCATTTT. This gives the protein CASSMGGEQGAFSNQPQHF.

The chain employs TRBV2 and TRBJ2-1; TRBD2 is a possible D gene (5 bases). Germline CDR1 SNHLY, CDR2 FYNNEI. V was pared by 7 bases and J by 4 bases, with 11 bases between. The CDR3 is 13 amino acids. The CDR3 coding sequence is TGTGCCAGCAATATAGCGCCATACAATGAGCAGTTCTTC. It encodes CASNIAPYNEQFF.

This chain joins TRBV27 and TRBJ1-4; D gene unclear. The CDR3 consists of 14 residues. CDR1 MNHEY and CDR2 SMNVEV come from the germline V gene (reference sequence). The V gene lost 5 bases and the J gene lost 4 bases, with 11 bases spanning the gap. The CDR3 here is CASSRRADNEKLFF. For the CDR3, the DNA is TGTGCCAGCAGTAGGAGGGCCGATAATGAAAAACTGTTTTTT.

The chain employs TRBV2 and TRBJ2-1; 11 positions agree with TRBD2. V dropped 5 bases and J dropped 2; count of bases not matched to a gene: 2. Germline CDR1 is SNHLY and CDR2 is FYNNEI. The CDR3 length is 15 residues. This CDR3 is CASSPTSGAYNEQFF. The CDR3 bases are TGTGCCAGCAGTCCGACTAGCGGGGCCTACAATGAGCAGTTCTTC.

The chain is built from TRBV11-2 and TRBJ2-2; 10 bases align to TRBD2. Germline V gives CDR1 SGHAT, CDR2 FQNNGV. The CDR3 spans 16 residues. V dropped 5 bases and J dropped 5; count of bases not matched to a gene: 8. For the CDR3, the DNA is TGTGCCAGCAGCCTAAAACTAGCGGGGACGACCGGGGAGCTGTTTTTT. Translated: CASSLKLAGTTGELFF.

This chain uses TRBV7-9 with TRBJ1-1, with 9 bases matching TRBD1. The CDR3 is 16 amino acids. Germline trimming cut 3 bases from V and 5 bases from J; bases unmatched to any gene: 10. Germline-derived CDR1 and CDR2 are SEHNR and FQNEAQ (reference sequence). CDR3 DNA: TGTGCCAGCAGCTTCGCCGGGACAGGGTCAGGTACTGAAGCTTTCTTT. Protein product: CASSFAGTGSGTEAFF.

The V call is TRBV27, the J call TRBJ2-7; TRBD1 aligns across 8 bases. V dropped 5 bases and J dropped 0; count of bases not matched to a gene: 12. CDR1 is MNHEY and CDR2 is SMNVEV in the germline V gene (reference sequence). CDR3 length: 17 residues. The CDR3 region is CASSPLRGDRTSYEQYF. CDR3 bases: TGTGCCAGCAGTCCTCTCCGCGGGGACAGGACCTCCTACGAGCAGTACTTC.

The chain is built from TRBV9 and TRBJ1-3; maybe TRBD1 (5 bases). CDR1 and CDR2 from the germline V gene are SGDLS and YYNGEE. There are 15 residues in the CDR3. Deletions cut 2 bases from V and 0 bases from J, with 9 bases between. This CDR3 reads CASSVQGDSGNTIYF. CDR3 DNA: TGTGCCAGCAGCGTTCAGGGCGACTCTGGAAACACCATATATTTT.

V gene TRBV6-5 combines with J gene TRBJ2-2; D ambiguous. Deletions cut 6 bases from V and 4 bases from J, with 6 bases between. The CDR3 has 12 amino acids. Germline V CDR1 and CDR2: MNHEY, SVGAGI. The CDR3 nucleotides are TGTGCCAGCAGCCTTATCACCGGGGAGCTGTTTTTT. It translates to CASSLITGELFF.

The chain employs TRBV7-8 and TRBJ2-7, with TRBD1 matching 7 bases. CDR3 length: 13 amino acids. CDR1 and CDR2 (germline): SGHVS, FQNEAQ. V gave up 4 bases and J gave up 3 bases; unmatched junction bases: 3. The CDR3 nucleotides read TGTGCCAGCAGCTCCAGGACAGGCTACGAGCAGTACTTC. It translates to CASSSRTGYEQYF.

V and J are TRBV2 and TRBJ1-2, with D possibly TRBD1 on 6 matching bases. Germline assignment: CDR1 SNHLY and CDR2 FYNNEI. The CDR3 runs 14 residues. Trimming took off 5 bases at V and 3 bases at J, with 13 bases between the two ends. CDR3 nucleotide sequence: TGTGCCAGCAGTCCCCGGGACACCTACTATGGCTACACCTTC. It encodes CASSPRDTYYGYTF.

This chain joins TRBV5-1 and TRBJ1-1; the D is unclear. CDR1 is SGHRS, CDR2 YFSETQ, per germline. This CDR3 region has 14 residues. The V end lost 0 bases, the J end lost 0 bases, and 6 bases lay between the germline ends. The CDR3 reads CASSLVRMNTEAFF. CDR3 DNA: TGCGCCAGCAGCTTGGTGAGGATGAACACTGAAGCTTTCTTT. Based on the CDR3 plus reference TRBV5-1 and TRBJ1-1, the full variable domain is KAGVTQTPRYLIKTRGQQVTLSCSPISGHRSVSWYQQTPGQGLQFLFEYFSETQRNKGNFPGRFSGRQFSNSRSEMNVSTLELGDSALYLCASSLVRMNTEAFFGQGTRLTVV.

The chain couples TRBV11-2 to TRBJ1-1; TRBD1 aligns across 7 bases. CDR1 and CDR2 (germline): SGHAT, FQNNGV. The CDR3 is 17 amino acids. V lost 1 base and J lost 0; bases outside the gene matches: 8. The DNA for the CDR3 is TGTGCCAGCAGCTTAGGGAGGGGGCCAAAAATGAACACTGAAGCTTTCTTT. Its translation: CASSLGRGPKMNTEAFF. Variable domain in full (rest from reference TRBV11-2 and TRBJ1-1): EAGVAQSPRYKIIEKRQSVAFWCNPISGHATLYWYQQILGQGPKLLIQFQNNGVVDDSQLPKDRFSAERLKGVDSTLKIQPAKLEDSAVYLCASSLGRGPKMNTEAFFGQGTRLTVV.

The V call is TRBV7-9, the J call TRBJ2-1; D remains unclear. The CDR3 is 15 residues long. Trimming took 5 bases from V and 0 from J, leaving 11 bases between them. Germline values: CDR1 SEHNR, CDR2 FQNEAQ (reference sequence). CDR3 sequence reads: CASSRTVSSYNEQFF. CDR3 bases: TGTGCCAGCAGCCGCACGGTAAGCTCCTACAATGAGCAGTTCTTC.

This chain uses TRBV10-2 with TRBJ1-3; weak D call: TRBD1 (5 bases). The CDR3 length is 15 residues. Germline values: CDR1 WSHSY, CDR2 SAAADI. The V end was cut by 3 bases, the J end by 4 bases, with 13 bases between. DNA of the CDR3: TGCGCCAGCAGTGACGGAGGGGCGGGGGGAAACACCATATATTTT. Translated: CASSDGGAGGNTIYF.

The chain has TRBV4-1 and TRBJ1-1; 7 bases map to TRBD1. Germline V gene sequence: CDR1 MGHRA, CDR2 YSYEKL. CDR3 length: 13 residues. J lost 12 bases, V lost 3 bases, and 10 bases had no gene match. CDR3 coding DNA: TGCGCCAGCAGCCAGCACTTGAGGGGGCGGACTTTCTTT. This encodes CASSQHLRGRTFF.

This clone has only one observation. For the CDR3, the DNA is TGTGCCAGCAGCCCGTTTCCGGAGCAGTTCTTC. Amino acid sequence: CASSPFPEQFF. The chain combines TRBV6-1 with TRBJ2-1; D is unresolved. CDR3 length equals 11 residues. Trimming cost V 6 bases and J 10 bases, with 10 bases left between them. Germline CDR1 MNHNS, CDR2 SASEGT.

The chain recombines TRBV5-1 with TRBJ1-2, with a tentative D call TRBD1 (6 bases). Trimming pared 4 bases from V and 2 bases from J, leaving 12 bases between. Germline values: CDR1 SGHRS, CDR2 YFSETQ. The CDR3 runs to 14 residues. CDR3 amino acids: CASSSGQGNYGYTF. The CDR3 region has the DNA TGCGCCAGCAGCAGTGGGCAGGGGAACTATGGCTACACCTTC.